The clone carrying this TCR beta chain has a single count. Antigen specificity is unknown. These data come from a study of cytomegalovirus exposure and HLA in healthy donors. CDR1 is MRHNA and CDR2 is SNTAGT in the germline V gene. This CDR3 spans 14 amino acids. Trimming removed 3 bases from V and 3 bases from J; junction bases left unmatched: 1. When sampled, the donors appeared nominally healthy, though they likely had unrecorded immune exposures. The study ran its PCR with 60 Vbeta and 13 Jbeta primers. TCRdb's copy holds only in-frame clones and misses some; the assay was immunoSEQ multiplex PCR. This repertoire shows about 150,000 clones, 79% found once; its top ten account for approximately 6%. Findings and caveats of the study: Some V segments, TRBV6-2 and TRBV6-3 among them, were indistinguishable and were therefore excluded. When the data were analyzed later, several of the most significant clusters appeared to be linked to common viral pathogens. One later analysis reportedly identified an Asian-associated ancestry cluster that showed fewer N-insertions than the approximately 700-donor mean.

Material: PBMCs. This TCR was sampled from a man aged 45-60 years in good health and CMV-seropositive. The V and J genes are TRBV6-4 and TRBJ1-1, with 10 bases identical to TRBD1. CDR3 DNA sequence: TGTGCCAGCAGTGAAGGGACAGGGGACACTGAAGCTTTCTTT. As protein: CASSEGTGDTEAFF.